The 9 T cell receptor beta chains below all came from one sample that was sequenced in a study of control samples from healthy donors and cancer patients. Data came from immunoSEQ multiplex PCR; TCRdb stores just in-frame clones and leaves some out. The table records some 140,000 clones, approximately 91% of them present only once. The sequencing sample was made of blood. The receptors come from a woman in her twenties or thirties in good health.

In regard to this clone: The germline gene is not matched at one end of the junction; a read error may be the cause. This sequence joins TRBV18 and TRBJ2-7; 9 bases align to TRBD1. Germline assignment: CDR1 KGHSH and CDR2 LQKENI. This CDR3 spans 16 amino acids. The CDR3 DNA sequence: TGTGCCAGCTCACCACTAGGGACAGGGAACTCCAACGAGCAGTACTTC. Translated, it gives CASSPLGTGNSNEQYF.

The chain recombines TRBV6-1 with TRBJ2-7; 9 bases map to TRBD1. CDR1 is MNHNS, CDR2 SASEGT, per germline. The CDR3 has 15 amino acids. Unmatched junction bases numbered 2, after V lost 1 base and J lost 1 base. This CDR3 reads CASSEVGTGSYEQYF. CDR3 DNA sequence: TGTGCCAGCAGTGAAGTAGGGACAGGGTCCTACGAGCAGTACTTC.

This clone has a single count. The chain couples TRBV11-2 to TRBJ2-5; 12 bases line up with TRBD1. Looked up from germline, CDR1 is SGHAT and CDR2 is FQNNGV. The CDR3 has 17 amino acids. The junction had 7 bases not matched to a gene; V was cut back by 0 bases and J by 5 bases. For the CDR3, the DNA is TGTGCCAGCAGCTTAGAAGGGACAGGGGGCGCGAGGGAGACCCAGTACTTC. Translated: CASSLEGTGGARETQYF.

This chain connects TRBV24-1 to TRBJ1-1; no clear D. This CDR3 comprises 10 residues. V was clipped by 7 bases and J by 10 bases, with 9 bases between them. CDR1 KGHDR and CDR2 SFDVKD come from the germline V gene. The CDR3 DNA reads as TGTGCCACCAGGCACTTGGGAGCTTTCTTT. As protein: CATRHLGAFF.

The chain joins TRBV19 to TRBJ1-2; D ambiguous. V was cut by 4 bases and J by 5 bases, with 5 bases left in between. The CDR3 has 11 residues. Germline V CDR1 and CDR2: LNHDA, SQIVND (reference sequence). This CDR3 is CASSTWYGYTF. Written as DNA, the CDR3 is TGTGCCAGTAGTACTTGGTATGGCTACACCTTC.

This sequence joins TRBV3-1 (or the pseudogene TRBV3-2) and TRBJ2-7; a weak D match, TRBD2 (5 bases). Per the germline V gene, CDR1 is LGHDT and CDR2 is YNNKEL (reference sequence). The germline V and J ends were trimmed by 4 bases and 2 bases, with 9 bases remaining between them. The CDR3 covers 13 residues. CDR3 bases: TGTGCCAGCAGCCGCCGGGGTCCCTACGAGCAGTACTTC. Its protein product is CASSRRGPYEQYF.

The chain has TRBV6-4 and TRBJ1-5; possible D gene TRBD1, 6 bases. Germline-derived CDR1 and CDR2 are MRHNA and SNTAGT. Trimming shortened V by 8 bases and J by 3 bases, and 20 bases separated the two germline ends. The CDR3 is made up of 16 amino acids. The CDR3 protein is CASEDRTGYFNQPQHF. The CDR3 DNA is TGTGCCAGCGAAGACCGAACAGGGTATTTCAATCAGCCCCAGCATTTT.

The chain is built from TRBV3-1 (or the pseudogene TRBV3-2) and TRBJ2-5; 10 bases align to TRBD1. This CDR3 has 16 residues. CDR1 LGHDT and CDR2 YNNKEL come from the germline V gene (reference sequence). Losses at the gene ends were 2 bases for V and 5 bases for J; bases not matched to a gene: 8. In DNA form, the CDR3 reads TGTGCCAGCAGCCAACAGACGACAGGGGGCGAGGAGACCCAGTACTTC. Translating it yields CASSQQTTGGEETQYF.

The genes are TRBV19 and TRBJ2-1; D tentatively reads TRBD1 or TRBD2 (6 bases each). CDR1 is LNHDA and CDR2 is SQIVND in the germline V gene (reference sequence). V was clipped by 0 bases and J by 4 bases, with 13 bases between them. The CDR3 has 16 amino acids. CDR3 sequence reads: CASSIDSGARYNEQFF. CDR3 bases: TGTGCCAGTAGTATAGATTCGGGGGCCCGTTACAATGAGCAGTTCTTC.